This record covers a single T cell receptor (beta chain). Its target is not known. The data derive from a study of tumor-infiltrating lymphocytes in primary liver carcinoma. At the level of the study: Men as well as women, aged 30 to 69 years, made up the patients.

Starting material of 500 to 600 ng total RNA yielded TCR beta cDNA via a constant-region primer. Three nested multiplex PCR rounds of slightly modified ARM-PCR generated TCR beta libraries. Forward primers for TRBV1-TRBV30 and a C-beta reverse primer served the first two PCR rounds, at approximately 10 cycles each. TCRdb itself ran the multiplex PCR reads through MiXCR, one entry per CDR3 protein. Of approximately 92,000 distinct CDR3 sequences listed, about 70% are singletons. Scientists recovered RNA and DNA together from around 20-30 mg of unsorted bulk tissue. This CDR3 is built from 14 residues. Trimming removed 4 bases from V and 4 bases from J, with 11 bases in between. General study findings and limits: The study found tumor-adjacent and tumor-blood pairs overlapped less than tumor region pairs. Tumors had a top-250-clone fraction that was significantly higher than blood (p = 0.039).

The V gene is TRBV12-3 or TRBV12-4, the J gene TRBJ2-1; D unclear. This receptor was obtained from a middle-aged man with primary liver carcinoma and hepatitis B virus infection. The sample comprised tumor-adjacent normal liver tissue. Written as DNA, the CDR3 is TGTGCCAGCAGTTCTTTTGATCGATACAATGAGCAGTTCTTC. It yields the protein CASSSFDRYNEQFF.